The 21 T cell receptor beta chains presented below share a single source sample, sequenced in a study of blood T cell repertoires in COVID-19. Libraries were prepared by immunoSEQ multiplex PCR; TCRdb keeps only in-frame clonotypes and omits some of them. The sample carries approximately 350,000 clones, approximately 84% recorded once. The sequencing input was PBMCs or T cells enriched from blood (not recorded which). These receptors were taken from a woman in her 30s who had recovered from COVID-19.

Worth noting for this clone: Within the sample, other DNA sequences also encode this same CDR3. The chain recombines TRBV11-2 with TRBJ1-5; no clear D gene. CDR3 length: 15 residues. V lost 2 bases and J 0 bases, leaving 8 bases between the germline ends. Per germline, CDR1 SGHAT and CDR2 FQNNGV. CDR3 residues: CASSLSGDSNQPQHF. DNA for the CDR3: TGTGCCAGCAGCTTATCCGGAGATAGCAATCAGCCCCAGCATTTT. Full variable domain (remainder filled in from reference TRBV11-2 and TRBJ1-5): EAGVAQSPRYKIIEKRQSVAFWCNPISGHATLYWYQQILGQGPKLLIQFQNNGVVDDSQLPKDRFSAERLKGVDSTLKIQPAKLEDSAVYLCASSLSGDSNQPQHFGDGTRLSIL.

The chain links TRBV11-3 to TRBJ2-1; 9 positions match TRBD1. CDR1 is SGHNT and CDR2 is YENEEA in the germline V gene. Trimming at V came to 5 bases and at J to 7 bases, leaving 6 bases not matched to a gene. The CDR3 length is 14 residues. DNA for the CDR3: TGTGCCAGCAGCCGGCGGACAGGGGAGAATGAGCAGTTCTTC. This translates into CASSRRTGENEQFF.

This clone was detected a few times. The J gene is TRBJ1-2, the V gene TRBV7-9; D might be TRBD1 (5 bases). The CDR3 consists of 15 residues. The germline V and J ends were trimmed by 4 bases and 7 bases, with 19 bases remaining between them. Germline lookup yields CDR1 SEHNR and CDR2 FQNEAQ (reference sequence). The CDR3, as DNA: TGTGCCAGCAGCTCCCGCGGGGGACCGGATCGTGGCTACACCTTC. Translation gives CASSSRGGPDRGYTF.

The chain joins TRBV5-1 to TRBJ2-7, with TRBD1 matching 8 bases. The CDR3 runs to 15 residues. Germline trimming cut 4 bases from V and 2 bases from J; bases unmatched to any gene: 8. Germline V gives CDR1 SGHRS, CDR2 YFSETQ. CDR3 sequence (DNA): TGCGCCAGCAGCCCATCCCCGGGACAGGCCTACGAGCAGTACTTC. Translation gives CASSPSPGQAYEQYF.

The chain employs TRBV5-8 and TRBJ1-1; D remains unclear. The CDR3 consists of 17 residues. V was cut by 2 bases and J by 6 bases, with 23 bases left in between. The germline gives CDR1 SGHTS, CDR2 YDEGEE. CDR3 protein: CASSLTSRGSEVPEAFF. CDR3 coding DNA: TGTGCCAGCAGCTTAACCTCGAGAGGCAGCGAAGTCCCTGAAGCTTTCTTT.

The CDR3 loop reads CASSPRQTNEKLFF. The CDR3 DNA sequence: TGTGCCAGCTCACCACGACAGACTAATGAAAAACTGTTTTTT. The chain is built from TRBV18 and TRBJ1-4, with D perhaps matching TRBD1 (5 bases). The CDR3 runs 14 residues. V was clipped by 1 base and J by 2 bases, with 5 bases between them. CDR1 and CDR2 from the germline V gene are KGHSH and LQKENI.

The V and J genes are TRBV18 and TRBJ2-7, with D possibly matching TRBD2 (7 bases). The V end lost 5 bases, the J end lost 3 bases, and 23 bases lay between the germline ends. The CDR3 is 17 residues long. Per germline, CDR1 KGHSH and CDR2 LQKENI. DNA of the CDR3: TGTGCCAGCTCAACCGGGGGGCCGGGACATACAATCTACGAGCAGTACTTC. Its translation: CASSTGGPGHTIYEQYF.

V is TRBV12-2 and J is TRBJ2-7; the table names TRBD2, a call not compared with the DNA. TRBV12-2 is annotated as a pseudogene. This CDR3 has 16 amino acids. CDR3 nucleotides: TGTGCAAGTCGCTTAGATATGCGCCCTCCATCCTACGAGCAGTACTTC. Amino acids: CASRLDMRPPSYEQYF.

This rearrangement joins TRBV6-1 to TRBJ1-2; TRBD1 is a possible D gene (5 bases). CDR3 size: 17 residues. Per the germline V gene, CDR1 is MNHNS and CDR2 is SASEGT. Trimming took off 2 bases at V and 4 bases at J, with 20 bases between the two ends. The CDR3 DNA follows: TGTGCCAGCAGTGAAATGGACGGGGGTCAGTCCGGCTATGGCTACACCTTC. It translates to CASSEMDGGQSGYGYTF.

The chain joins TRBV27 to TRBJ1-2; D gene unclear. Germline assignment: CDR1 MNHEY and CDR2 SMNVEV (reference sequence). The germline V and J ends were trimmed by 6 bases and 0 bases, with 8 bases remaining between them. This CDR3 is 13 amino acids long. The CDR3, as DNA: TGTGCCAGCAGCCCTTCGGCTAACTATGGCTACACCTTC. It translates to CASSPSANYGYTF.

This CDR3 reads CASSQERGLRDSPLHF. The CDR3 DNA sequence: TGTGCCAGCAGCCAAGAACGGGGTTTAAGAGATTCACCCCTCCACTTT. The chain couples TRBV4-2 to TRBJ1-6; D ambiguous. The germline V gene encodes CDR1 LGHNA and CDR2 YNFKEQ. CDR3 length: 16 residues. Trimming cost V 0 bases and J 8 bases, with 14 bases left between them.

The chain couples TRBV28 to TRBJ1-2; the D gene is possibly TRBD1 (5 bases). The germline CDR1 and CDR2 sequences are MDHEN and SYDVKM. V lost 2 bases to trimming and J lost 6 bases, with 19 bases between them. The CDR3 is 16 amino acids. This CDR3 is CASSLSFFQGADGYTF. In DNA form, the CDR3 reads TGTGCCAGCAGTTTAAGTTTCTTCCAAGGGGCGGATGGCTACACCTTC.

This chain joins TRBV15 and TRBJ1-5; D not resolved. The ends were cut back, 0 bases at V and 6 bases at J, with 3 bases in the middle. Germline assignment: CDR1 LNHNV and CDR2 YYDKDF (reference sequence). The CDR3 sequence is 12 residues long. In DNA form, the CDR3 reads TGTGCCACCAGCAGAGATAGTCAGCCCCAGCATTTT. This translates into CATSRDSQPQHF.

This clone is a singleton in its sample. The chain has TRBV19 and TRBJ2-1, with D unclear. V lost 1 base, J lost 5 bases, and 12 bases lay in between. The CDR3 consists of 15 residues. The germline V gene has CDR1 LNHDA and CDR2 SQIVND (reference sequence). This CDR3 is CASSIGPLENNEQFF. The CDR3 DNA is TGTGCCAGTAGTATAGGGCCTTTGGAGAACAATGAGCAGTTCTTC.

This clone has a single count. CDR3 loop: CASSERAANTGELFF. The CDR3 coding sequence is TGTGCCAGCAGCGAGCGGGCAGCCAACACCGGGGAGCTGTTTTTT. The chain couples TRBV2 to TRBJ2-2; possible D gene TRBD2, 6 bases. Germline CDR1 reads SNHLY; CDR2 reads FYNNEI. Deletions cut 6 bases from V and 2 bases from J, with 13 bases between. The CDR3 has 15 amino acids. The whole variable domain, remainder taken from reference TRBV2 and TRBJ2-2, is EPEVTQTPSHQVTQMGQEVILRCVPISNHLYFYWYRQILGQKVEFLVSFYNNEISEKSEIFDDQFSVERPDGSNFTLKIRSTKLEDSAMYFCASSERAANTGELFFGEGSRLTVL.

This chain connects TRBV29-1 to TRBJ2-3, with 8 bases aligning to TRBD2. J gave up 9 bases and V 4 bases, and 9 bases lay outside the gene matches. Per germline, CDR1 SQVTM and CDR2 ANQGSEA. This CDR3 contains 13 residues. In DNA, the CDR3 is TGCAGCGTTGTGGGGACTAGGGGCGAGACGCAGTATTTT. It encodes CSVVGTRGETQYF.

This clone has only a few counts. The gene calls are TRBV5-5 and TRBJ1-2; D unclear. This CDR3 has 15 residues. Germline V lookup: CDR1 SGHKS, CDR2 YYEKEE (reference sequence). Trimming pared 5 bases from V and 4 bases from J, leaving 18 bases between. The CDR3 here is CASRSLAAPLYGYTF. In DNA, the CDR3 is TGTGCCAGCAGGTCCCTCGCGGCCCCCCTCTATGGCTACACCTTC.

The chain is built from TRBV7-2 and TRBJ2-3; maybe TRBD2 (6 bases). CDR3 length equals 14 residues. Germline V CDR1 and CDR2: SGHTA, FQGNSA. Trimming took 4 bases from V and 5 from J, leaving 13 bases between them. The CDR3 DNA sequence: TGTGCCAGCAGCTCCGGGACTCACCAAGATACGCAGTATTTT. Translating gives CASSSGTHQDTQYF.

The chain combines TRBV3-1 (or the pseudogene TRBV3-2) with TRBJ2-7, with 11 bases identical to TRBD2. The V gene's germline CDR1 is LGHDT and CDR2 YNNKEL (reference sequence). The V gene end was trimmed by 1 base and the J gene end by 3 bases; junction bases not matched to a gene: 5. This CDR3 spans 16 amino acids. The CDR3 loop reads CASSQVGTSGSYEQYF. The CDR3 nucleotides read TGTGCCAGCAGCCAAGTAGGAACTAGCGGGAGCTACGAGCAGTACTTC.

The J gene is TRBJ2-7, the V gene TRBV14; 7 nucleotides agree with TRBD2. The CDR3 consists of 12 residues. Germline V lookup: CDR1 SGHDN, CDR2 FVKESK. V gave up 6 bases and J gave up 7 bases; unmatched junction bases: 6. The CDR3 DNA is TGTGCCAGCAGACCCATGGGAGGGGAGCAGTACTTC. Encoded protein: CASRPMGGEQYF.

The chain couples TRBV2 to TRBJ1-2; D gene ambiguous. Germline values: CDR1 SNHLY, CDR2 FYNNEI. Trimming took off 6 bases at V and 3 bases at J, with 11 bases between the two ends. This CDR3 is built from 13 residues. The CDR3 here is CASRVDTHYGYTF. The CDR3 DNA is TGTGCCAGCAGGGTTGACACTCACTATGGCTACACCTTC.